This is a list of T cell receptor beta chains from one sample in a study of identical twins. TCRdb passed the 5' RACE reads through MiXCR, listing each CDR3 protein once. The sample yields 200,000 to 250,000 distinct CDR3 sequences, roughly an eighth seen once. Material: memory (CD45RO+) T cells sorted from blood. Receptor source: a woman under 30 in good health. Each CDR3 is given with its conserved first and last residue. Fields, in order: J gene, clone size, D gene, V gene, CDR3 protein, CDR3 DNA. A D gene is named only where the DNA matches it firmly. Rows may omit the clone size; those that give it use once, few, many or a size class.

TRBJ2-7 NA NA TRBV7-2 CASSSASGVVWYF TGTGCCAGCAGCTCAGCCTCAGGGGTGGTTTGGTACTTC
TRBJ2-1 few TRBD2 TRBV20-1 CSAATSGSYNEQFF TGCAGTGCCGCCACTAGCGGCTCCTACAATGAGCAGTTCTTC
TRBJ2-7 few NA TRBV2 CASHALTYEQYF TGTGCCAGCCACGCGCTTACCTACGAGCAGTACTTC
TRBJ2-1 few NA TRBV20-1 CSASSGGYNEQFF TGCAGTGCCTCGTCTGGCGGGTACAATGAGCAGTTCTTC
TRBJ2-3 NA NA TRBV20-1 CSARDRRGGTDTQYF TGCAGTGCTAGAGATCGGAGGGGGGGCACAGATACGCAGTATTTT
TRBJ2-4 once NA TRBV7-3 CASSLTGGSKNIQYF TGTGCCAGCAGCTTAACTGGGGGGTCCAAAAACATTCAGTACTTC
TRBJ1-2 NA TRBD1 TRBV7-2 CASSFRWDRGGNGYTF TGTGCCAGCAGCTTCCGTTGGGACAGGGGAGGGAATGGCTACACCTTC
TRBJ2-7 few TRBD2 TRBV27 CASSLAGVRGEQYF TGTGCCAGCAGTTTAGCGGGGGTTCGGGGCGAGCAGTACTTC
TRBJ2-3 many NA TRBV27 CASSSDSSTQYF TGTGCCAGCAGTAGCGACAGTAGTACGCAGTATTTT
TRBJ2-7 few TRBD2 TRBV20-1 CSARDLGGTSGRSSYEQYF TGCAGTGCTAGAGATCTTGGCGGGACTAGCGGGCGAAGCTCCTACGAGCAGTACTTC
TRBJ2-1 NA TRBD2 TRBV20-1 CSARLAGVTSYNEQFF TGCAGTGCTAGATTAGCGGGGGTTACGTCCTACAATGAGCAGTTCTTC
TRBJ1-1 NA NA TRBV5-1 CASSLEQKNTEAFF TGCGCCAGCAGCTTGGAACAGAAGAACACTGAAGCTTTCTTT
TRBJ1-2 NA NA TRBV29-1 CSVADSYGYTF TGCAGCGTTGCGGACAGTTATGGCTACACCTTC
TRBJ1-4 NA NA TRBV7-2 CASSLALWEKLFF TGTGCCAGCAGCTTAGCGCTATGGGAAAAACTGTTTTTT
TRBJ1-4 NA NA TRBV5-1 CASRVRTTTNEKLFF TGCGCCAGCAGGGTCAGGACAACAACTAATGAAAAACTGTTTTTT
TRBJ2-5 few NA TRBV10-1 CASSDTREETQYF TGCGCCAGCAGTGATACTAGAGAAGAGACCCAGTACTTC
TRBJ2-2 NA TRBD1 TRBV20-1 CSAIRPDRENTGELFF TGCAGTGCCATTAGGCCGGACAGGGAAAACACCGGGGAGCTGTTTTTT
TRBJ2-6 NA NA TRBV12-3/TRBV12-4 CASSPGVSGANVLTF TGTGCCAGCAGCCCAGGGGTCTCTGGGGCCAACGTCCTGACTTTC
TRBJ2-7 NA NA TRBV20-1 CSQSQGVYEQYF TGCAGCCAAAGCCAGGGTGTCTACGAGCAGTACTTC
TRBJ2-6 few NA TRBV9 CASSVGPGTGANVLTF TGTGCCAGCAGCGTAGGACCGGGCACTGGGGCCAACGTCCTGACTTTC
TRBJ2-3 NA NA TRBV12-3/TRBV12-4 CASRGVAGGADTQYF TGTGCCAGCCGTGGGGTCGCAGGGGGGGCAGATACGCAGTATTTT
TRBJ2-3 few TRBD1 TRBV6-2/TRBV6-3 CASRWTGSDTQYF TGTGCCAGCAGATGGACAGGATCAGATACGCAGTATTTT
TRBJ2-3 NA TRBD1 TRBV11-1 CASRLQGAVTQYF TGTGCCAGCAGACTACAGGGGGCTGTTACGCAGTATTTT
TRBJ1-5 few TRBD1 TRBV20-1 CSAGTGGPGQPQHF TGCAGTGCTGGGACAGGGGGGCCAGGTCAGCCCCAGCATTTT
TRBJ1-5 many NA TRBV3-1 CASSAGTEFPSNQPQHF TGTGCCAGCAGCGCGGGGACGGAGTTCCCTAGCAATCAGCCCCAGCATTTT